The sequence of this T cell receptor beta chain was determined in a study of sequential checkpoint blockade in melanoma. Study summary: DNA from around 87 pretreatment tumor samples underwent TCRβ immunosequencing.

V lost 0 bases, J lost 2 bases, and 7 bases lay in between. This CDR3 is 14 amino acids long. Germline values: CDR1 SGHNT, CDR2 YENEEA. Clones were sequenced by immunoSEQ multiplex PCR, and TCRdb holds only the in-frame ones, with some missing. The sample shows 7,000 to 9,000 clones, 20% to 25% of them seen only once. The treatment was: randomized to nivolumab then ipilimumab (arm A) or the reverse (arm B). Specimen: tumor tissue (inferred from file names), collected from a patient given nivolumab and ipilimumab in sequence. The chain carries TRBV11-3 and TRBJ2-5; D ambiguous. The clonotype was recovered from a human donor with melanoma. CDR3 DNA sequence: TGTGCCAGCAGCTTAGAAACTGGTCAAGAGACCCAGTACTTC. It specifies CASSLETGQETQYF.